This TCR beta chain was sequenced during a study of blood T cell repertoires in COVID-19. Study-level information: PBMCs, B-cell-depleted T cells, or T cells were the source of the cDNA or gDNA that made up the material.

The germline CDR1 and CDR2 sequences are SGHNT and YYREEE (reference sequence). Unmatched junction bases numbered 8, after V lost 7 bases and J lost 3 bases. The CDR3 length is 14 residues. Data came from immunoSEQ multiplex PCR; TCRdb stores just in-frame clones and leaves some out. The table shows around 44,000 clones, with over 75% occurring only once. The chain combines TRBV5-4 with TRBJ2-7, with TRBD1 identical over 9 bases. This sequence originates from a man aged 35 to 55 with active or convalescent COVID-19. Sequenced: peripheral blood. The CDR3, as DNA: TGTGCCAGCGCAGAGGGACAGGGCAACTACGAGCAGTACTTC. Encoded protein: CASAEGQGNYEQYF.